This T cell receptor (gamma chain) was profiled in a study of γδ T cells in repeated Plasmodium falciparum infection. Study in general: Malaria-naive adults were infected with P. falciparum NF54 four times over around 640 days. Sampling occurred at baseline, pre-infection for selected infections, and 21 days post-infection.

TCRdb redid clone calling on the multiplex PCR reads using CATT. The sample includes more than 4,000 gamma-chain clones, around 3% of them seen just once. Sequenced input: gamma-delta T cells from blood. The TCR was taken from a pool of human donors (malaria-infected and uninfected, not separated).

The chain's CDR3 is CALWEPPTLGKKIKVF. The CDR3 bases are TGTGCCTTGTGGGAACCCCCAACGCTGGGCAAAAAAATCAAGGTATTT. The rearrangement links TRGV9 to TRGJP. Assignment of the J gene here rests on matching the DNA to germline, because TCRdb gives none. CDR1 and CDR2 (germline): GITISATS, ISYDGTV (reference sequence). The CDR3 runs 16 residues. The V and J ends lost 4 bases and 11 bases, in that order; junction bases with no gene match: 11.